These T cell receptor beta chains were read from a single sample in a study of patients and donors after allogeneic stem cell transplantation. MiXCR, applied by TCRdb to the RT-PCR reads, yields one record per CDR3 protein. The profile shows tens of thousands of distinct CDR3 sequences, approximately 49% of them singletons. The specimen was blood, either unsorted or a sorted T cell fraction (not recorded which). The receptors come from a human donor who was either an allogeneic HSCT recipient or a stem cell or donor lymphocyte infusion donor (not recorded which). It is not recorded whose cells these are; they may come from a transplant donor. Both conserved end residues are part of each CDR3. The D gene is left open where the match is weak. Clone size appears in some rows only: once, few, many, or a class for an expanded clone.

J gene	V gene	D gene	clone size	CDR3 length	CDR3 protein	CDR3 DNA
TRBJ1-2	TRBV7-9	NA	few	13	CASSLGLGYGYTF	TGTGCCAGCAGCTTAGGGCTTGGCTATGGCTACACCTTC
TRBJ1-1	TRBV12-3/TRBV12-4	NA	NA	13	CASILGGNTEAFF	TGTGCCAGCATCTTGGGGGGGAACACTGAAGCTTTCTTT
TRBJ2-1	TRBV20-1	NA	NA	15	CSAQGVRFSYNEQFF	TGCAGTGCCCAAGGAGTGCGTTTCTCCTACAATGAGCAGTTCTTC
TRBJ1-1	TRBV9	TRBD1	NA	13	CASSAGQLTEAFF	TGTGCCAGCAGCGCGGGACAGCTCACTGAAGCTTTCTTT
TRBJ1-1	TRBV2	NA	NA	15	CASSLGPAMNTEAFF	TGTGCCAGCAGTCTAGGGCCGGCGATGAACACTGAAGCTTTCTTT
TRBJ1-2	TRBV27	NA	NA	12	CASKNGLYGYTF	TGTGCCAGCAAAAACGGACTCTATGGCTACACCTTC
TRBJ1-1	TRBV12-3/TRBV12-4	NA	few	12	CASSSSGLEAFF	TGTGCCAGCAGTTCGTCGGGCCTAGAAGCTTTCTTT
TRBJ2-1	TRBV6-2/TRBV6-3	NA	NA	12	CASSYLINEQFF	TGTGCCAGCAGTTACTTAATCAATGAGCAGTTCTTC
TRBJ1-5	TRBV27	TRBD1	NA	18	CASRPGRDRHYSNQPQHF	TGTGCCAGCAGGCCGGGCAGGGACAGGCACTATAGCAATCAGCCCCAGCATTTT
TRBJ1-1	TRBV5-5	NA	few	14	CASSLNGLGTEAFF	TGTGCCAGCAGCTTGAACGGGTTGGGGACTGAAGCTTTCTTT
TRBJ1-2	TRBV4-3	NA	few	12	CASSQDLRGYTF	TGCGCCAGCAGCCAAGATCTTAGGGGCTACACCTTC
TRBJ2-7	TRBV4-1	TRBD2	NA	16	CASSQVEASGSYEQYF	TGCGCCAGCAGCCAAGTAGAAGCTAGCGGGAGCTACGAGCAGTACTTC
TRBJ1-6	TRBV4-1	NA	NA	14	CASSQDPQGTPLHF	TGCGCCAGCAGCCAAGATCCTCAGGGCACACCCCTCCACTTT
TRBJ1-2	TRBV7-9	NA	few	15	CASSLAGNPNYGYTF	TGTGCCAGCAGCTTGGCCGGGAACCCCAACTATGGCTACACCTTC
TRBJ1-1	TRBV11-2	NA	NA	14	CASRKGGGRVEAFF	TGTGCCAGCAGAAAAGGAGGGGGGAGAGTTGAAGCTTTCTTT
TRBJ1-1	TRBV4-3	NA	NA	13	CASGPREQEHAFF	TGCGCCAGCGGGCCCCGGGAACAGGAGCATGCTTTCTTT
TRBJ1-1	TRBV7-2	NA	few	13	CASSLIYAGEAFF	TGTGCCAGCAGCTTAATATATGCGGGCGAGGCTTTCTTT
TRBJ1-5	TRBV4-1	TRBD1	few	15	CASSYRDRPNQPQHF	TGCGCCAGCAGCTACCGGGACAGGCCCAATCAGCCCCAGCATTTT
TRBJ2-4	TRBV6-2/TRBV6-3	NA	NA	16	CASKRPGTSPKNIQYF	TGTGCCAGCAAAAGACCCGGGACTTCCCCCAAAAACATTCAGTACTTC